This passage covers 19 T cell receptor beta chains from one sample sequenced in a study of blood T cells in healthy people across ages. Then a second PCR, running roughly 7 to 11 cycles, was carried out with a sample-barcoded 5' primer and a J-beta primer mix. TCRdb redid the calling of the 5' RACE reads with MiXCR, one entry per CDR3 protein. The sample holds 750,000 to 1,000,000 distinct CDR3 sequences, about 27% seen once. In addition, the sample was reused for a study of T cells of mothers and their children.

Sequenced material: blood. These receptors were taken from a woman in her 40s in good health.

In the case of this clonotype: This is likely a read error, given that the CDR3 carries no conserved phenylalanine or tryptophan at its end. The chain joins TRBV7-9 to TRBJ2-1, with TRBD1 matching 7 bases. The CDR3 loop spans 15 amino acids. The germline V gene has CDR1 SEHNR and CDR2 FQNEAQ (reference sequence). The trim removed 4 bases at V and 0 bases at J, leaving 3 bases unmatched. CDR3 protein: CASSSRQGSYNEQFS. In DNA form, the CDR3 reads TGTGCCAGCAGCTCAAGACAGGGCTCCTACAATGAGCAGTTCTCC.

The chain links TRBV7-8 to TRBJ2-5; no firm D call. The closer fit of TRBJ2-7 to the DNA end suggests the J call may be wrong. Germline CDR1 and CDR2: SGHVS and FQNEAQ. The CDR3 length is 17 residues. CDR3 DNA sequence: TGTGCCAGCAGCCTCAGGTTTGGGCCCCAGGCATCCTACGAGCAGTACTTC. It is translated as CASSLRFGPQASYEQYF.

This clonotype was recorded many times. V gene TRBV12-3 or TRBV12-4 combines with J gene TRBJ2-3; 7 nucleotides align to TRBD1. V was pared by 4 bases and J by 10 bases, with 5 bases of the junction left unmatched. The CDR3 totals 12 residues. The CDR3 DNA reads TGTGCCAGCAGTTCTGGGACAGTTGCGCAGTATTTT. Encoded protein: CASSSGTVAQYF.

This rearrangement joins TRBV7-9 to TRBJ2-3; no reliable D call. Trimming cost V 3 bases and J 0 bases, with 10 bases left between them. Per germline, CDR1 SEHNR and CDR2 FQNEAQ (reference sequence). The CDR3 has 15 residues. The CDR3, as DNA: TGTGCCAGCAGCTTCGAAGTCCCTAGCACAGATACGCAGTATTTT. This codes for CASSFEVPSTDTQYF.

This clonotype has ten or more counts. CDR3 DNA: TGTGCCAGCAGCTTAGACAGCCTCTATGGCTACACCTTC. Protein product: CASSLDSLYGYTF. This rearrangement joins TRBV7-2 to TRBJ1-2; no firm D call. Germline CDR1 is SGHTA and CDR2 is FQGNSA. Between the trimmed V and J ends, which lost 1 base and 4 bases, there was a span of 7 bases. This CDR3 contains 13 residues.

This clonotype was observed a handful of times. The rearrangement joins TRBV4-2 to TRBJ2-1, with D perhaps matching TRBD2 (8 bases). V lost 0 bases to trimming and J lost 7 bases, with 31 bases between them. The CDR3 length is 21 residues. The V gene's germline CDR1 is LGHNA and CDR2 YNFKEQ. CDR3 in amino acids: CASSQEAPGGARGGHRNEQFF. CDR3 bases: TGTGCCAGCAGCCAAGAAGCTCCAGGGGGGGCCCGGGGGGGCCACCGGAATGAGCAGTTCTTC.

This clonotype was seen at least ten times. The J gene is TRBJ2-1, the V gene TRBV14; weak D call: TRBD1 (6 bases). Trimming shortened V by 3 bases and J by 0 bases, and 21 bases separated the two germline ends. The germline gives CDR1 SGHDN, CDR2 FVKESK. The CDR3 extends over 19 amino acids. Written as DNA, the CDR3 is TGTGCCAGCAGCCACCCAATCTTAGGGGGATTGAGCTCCTACAATGAGCAGTTCTTC. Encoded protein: CASSHPILGGLSSYNEQFF.

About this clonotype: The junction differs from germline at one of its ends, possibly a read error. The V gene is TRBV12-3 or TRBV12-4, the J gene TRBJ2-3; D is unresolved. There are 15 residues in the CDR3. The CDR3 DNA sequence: TGTGCCAGCAGTGCCTCGCGCGTGAGCGCAGATACGCAATATTTT. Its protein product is CASSASRVSADTQYF.

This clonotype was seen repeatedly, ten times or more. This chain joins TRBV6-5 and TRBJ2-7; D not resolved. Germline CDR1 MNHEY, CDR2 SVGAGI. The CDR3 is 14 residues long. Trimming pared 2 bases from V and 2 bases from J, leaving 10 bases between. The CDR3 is CASSYRESAYEQYF. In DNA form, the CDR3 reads TGTGCCAGCAGTTACAGGGAATCCGCCTACGAGCAGTACTTC.

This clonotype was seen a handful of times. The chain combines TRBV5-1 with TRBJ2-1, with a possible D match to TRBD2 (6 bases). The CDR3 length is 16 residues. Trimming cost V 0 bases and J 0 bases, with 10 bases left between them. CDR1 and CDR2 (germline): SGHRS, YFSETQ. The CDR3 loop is CASSLGGDLSYNEQFF. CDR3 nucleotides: TGCGCCAGCAGCTTGGGGGGGGACCTCTCCTACAATGAGCAGTTCTTC.

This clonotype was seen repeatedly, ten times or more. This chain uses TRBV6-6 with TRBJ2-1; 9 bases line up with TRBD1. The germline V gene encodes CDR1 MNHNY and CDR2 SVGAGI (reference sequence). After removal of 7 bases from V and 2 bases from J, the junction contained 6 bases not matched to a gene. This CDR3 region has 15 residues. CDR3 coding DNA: TGTGCCAGCAACCTGGACAGGGGCCCCTACAATGAGCAGTTCTTC. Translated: CASNLDRGPYNEQFF.

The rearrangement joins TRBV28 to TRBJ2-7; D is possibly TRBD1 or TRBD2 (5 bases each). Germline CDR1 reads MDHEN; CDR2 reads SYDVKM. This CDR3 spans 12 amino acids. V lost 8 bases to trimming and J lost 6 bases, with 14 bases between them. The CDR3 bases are TGTGCCAGCGGGGGTCTAGGACGCGAGCAGTACTTC. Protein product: CASGGLGREQYF.

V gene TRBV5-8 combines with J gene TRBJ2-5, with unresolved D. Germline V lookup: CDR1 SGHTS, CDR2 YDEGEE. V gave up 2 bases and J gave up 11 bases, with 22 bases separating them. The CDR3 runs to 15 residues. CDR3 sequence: CASSLRVASYNEQYF. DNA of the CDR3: TGTGCCAGCAGCTTAAGGGTGGCCTCCTACAATGAGCAGTACTTC.

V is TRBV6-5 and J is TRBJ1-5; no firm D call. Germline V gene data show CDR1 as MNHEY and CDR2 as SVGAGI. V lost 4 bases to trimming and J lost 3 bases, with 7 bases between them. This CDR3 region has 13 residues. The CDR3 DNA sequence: TGTGCCAGCAGTTCTAGCCCCAATCAGCCCCAGCATTTT. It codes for CASSSSPNQPQHF.

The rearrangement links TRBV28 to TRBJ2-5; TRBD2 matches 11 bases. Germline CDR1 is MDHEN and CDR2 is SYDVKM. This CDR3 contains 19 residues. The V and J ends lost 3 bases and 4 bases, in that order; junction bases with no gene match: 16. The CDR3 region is CASSFALPELAGEGETQYF. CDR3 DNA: TGTGCCAGCAGTTTCGCCTTACCGGAACTAGCGGGGGAGGGAGAGACCCAGTACTTC.

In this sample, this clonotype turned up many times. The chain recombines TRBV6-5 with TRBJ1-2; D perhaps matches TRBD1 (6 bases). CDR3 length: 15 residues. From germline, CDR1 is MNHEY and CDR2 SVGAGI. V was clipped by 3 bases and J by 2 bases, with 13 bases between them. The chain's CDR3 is CASSYSQTGNYGYTF. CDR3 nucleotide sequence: TGTGCCAGCAGTTATTCCCAAACAGGGAACTATGGCTACACCTTC.

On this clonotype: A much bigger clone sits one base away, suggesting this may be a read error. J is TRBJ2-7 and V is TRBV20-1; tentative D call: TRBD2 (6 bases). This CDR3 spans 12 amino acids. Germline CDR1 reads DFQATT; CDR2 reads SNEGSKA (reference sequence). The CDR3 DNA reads TGCGGTGTAAGGAGGGAGACCTACGAGCAGTACTTC. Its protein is CGVRRETYEQYF.

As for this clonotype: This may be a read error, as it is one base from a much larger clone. CDR3 in amino acids: CASGLPPGDNNNEQFF. The CDR3 region has the DNA TGCGCCAGCGGCTTGCCGCCCGGTGACAACAACAATGAGCAGTTCTTC. The V and J genes are TRBV5-1 and TRBJ2-1; D unclear. The V gene's germline CDR1 is SGHRS and CDR2 YFSETQ. The CDR3 totals 16 residues.

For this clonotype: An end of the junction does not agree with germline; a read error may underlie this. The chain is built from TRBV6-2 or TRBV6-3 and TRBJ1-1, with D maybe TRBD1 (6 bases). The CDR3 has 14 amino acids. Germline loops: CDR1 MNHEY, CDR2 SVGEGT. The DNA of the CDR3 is TGCGCCAGCAGAGCCTACAGGGTGGACACTGAAGCTTTCTTT. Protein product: CASRAYRVDTEAFF.